Listed below are T cell receptor beta chains from one sample, sequenced in a study of cytomegalovirus exposure and HLA in healthy donors. Profiled with immunoSEQ multiplex PCR; TCRdb holds only in-frame clones, not every one. The sample has roughly 100,000 clones, over 60% seen once. Specimen: PBMCs. Every receptor here comes from a woman aged 45-59 years in good health and CMV-seropositive. CDR3s include the opening cysteine and the closing phenylalanine or tryptophan. The D gene is left open where the match is weak. Size is stated for part of the rows, as once, few or many counts, or as a class when the clone is expanded.

abundance	j_gene	d_gene	v_gene	CDR3aa	CDR3nt
once	TRBJ2-5	TRBD1	TRBV27	CASSQGTGGVSETQYF	TGTGCCAGCAGTCAAGGGACAGGGGGCGTATCGGAGACCCAGTACTTC
.	TRBJ2-3	.	TRBV10-3	CAIGNPPGTDTQYF	TGTGCCATCGGCAACCCTCCGGGGACAGATACGCAGTATTTT
.	TRBJ2-1	TRBD2	TRBV14	CASSQDRPLAGEDEQFF	TGTGCCAGCAGCCAAGATAGACCGCTAGCGGGGGAGGATGAGCAGTTCTTC
.	TRBJ1-2	TRBD1	TRBV30	CACPGQGNYGYTF	TGTGCCTGCCCGGGACAGGGGAACTATGGCTACACCTTC
.	TRBJ2-5	.	TRBV30	CACLDSHQETQYF	TGTGCCTGCTTGGACTCACATCAAGAGACCCAGTACTTC
.	TRBJ2-1	TRBD2	TRBV5-1	CASSLTAGGLNNEQFF	TGCGCCAGCAGCTTGACTGCGGGGGGCCTTAACAATGAGCAGTTCTTC
.	TRBJ2-3	.	TRBV14	CASSQGTGGFTQYF	TGTGCCAGCAGCCAAGGGACAGGAGGGTTTACGCAGTATTTT
.	TRBJ2-1	TRBD2	TRBV2	CASSSSGGVFNEQFF	TGTGCCAGCTCCTCGAGCGGGGGGGTTTTCAATGAGCAGTTCTTC
few	TRBJ1-2	TRBD1	TRBV6-6	CASSSGQDSYGYTF	TGTGCCAGCAGTTCCGGACAGGACAGCTATGGCTACACCTTC
.	TRBJ2-1	.	TRBV25-1	CASSDVSSYNEQFF	TGTGCCAGCAGTGACGTGAGCTCCTACAATGAGCAGTTCTTC
.	TRBJ2-1	.	TRBV6-6	CASRRQTGDNEQFF	TGTGCCAGCAGACGTCAGACAGGCGACAATGAGCAGTTCTTC
.	TRBJ1-5	.	TRBV19	CASSMLWGRAGNQPQHF	TGTGCCAGTAGTATGCTATGGGGCAGGGCAGGCAATCAGCCCCAGCATTTT
.	TRBJ2-7	.	TRBV7-9	CASSLVGPYEQYF	TGTGCCAGCAGCTTAGTTGGGCCCTACGAGCAGTACTTC
.	TRBJ2-1	.	TRBV27	CASSQIRGYNEQFF	TGTGCCAGCAGTCAGATACGGGGCTACAATGAGCAGTTCTTC
.	TRBJ1-1	TRBD1	TRBV27	CASSLRTGRIKTEAFF	TGTGCCAGCAGTTTAAGGACAGGGAGGATTAAGACTGAAGCTTTCTTT
.	TRBJ1-1	TRBD1	TRBV6-1	CASSWTGQQNTEAFF	TGTGCCAGCAGTTGGACGGGACAGCAAAACACTGAAGCTTTCTTT
.	TRBJ2-1	TRBD2	TRBV27	CASSLYGSGGARYNEQFF	TGTGCCAGCAGTTTATATGGTAGCGGGGGGGCACGGTACAATGAGCAGTTCTTC
.	TRBJ1-6	TRBD1	TRBV11-2	CASSLGWTGINSPLHF	TGTGCCAGCAGCTTAGGTTGGACAGGGATTAATTCACCCCTCCACTTT
.	TRBJ2-7	TRBD2	TRBV11-2	CASSSGTSGGAWEQYF	TGTGCCAGCAGCTCCGGGACTAGCGGGGGGGCATGGGAGCAGTACTTC
.	TRBJ2-3	.	TRBV11-2	CASSASSLTSTDTQYF	TGTGCCAGCAGCGCTTCTAGTCTGACTAGCACAGATACGCAGTATTTT
.	TRBJ2-7	TRBD1	TRBV11-2	CASSSVRGRPYEQYF	TGTGCCAGCAGCTCCGTAAGGGGGCGACCCTACGAGCAGTACTTC
.	TRBJ1-4	.	TRBV4-1	CASSQPRGGYKLFF	TGCGCCAGCAGCCAGCCCCGTGGAGGCTACAAACTGTTTTTT
.	TRBJ2-1	TRBD2	TRBV7-8	CASSLVRGGARRNEQFF	TGTGCCAGCAGCTTAGTTCGGGGGGGGGCGAGGAGGAATGAGCAGTTCTTC
few	TRBJ2-7	.	TRBV2	CASCLVLQGHYEQYF	TGTGCCAGCTGTTTAGTTTTACAGGGTCACTACGAGCAGTACTTC
.	TRBJ1-1	TRBD1	TRBV9	CASSVEQGDTEAFF	TGTGCCAGCAGCGTAGAACAGGGGGACACTGAAGCTTTCTTT
few	TRBJ1-3	.	TRBV5-4	CASSLVGVGGNTIYF	TGTGCCAGCAGCTTGGTAGGGGTCGGGGGAAACACCATATATTTT
.	TRBJ2-3	TRBD1	TRBV27	CASRTIRGDTQYF	TGTGCCAGCAGGACCATCAGGGGGGATACGCAGTATTTT
.	TRBJ2-5	TRBD1	TRBV5-6	CASSLKRQGKTQYF	TGTGCCAGCAGCTTGAAGAGACAGGGGAAGACCCAGTACTTC
.	TRBJ2-7	TRBD2	TRBV7-2	CASSQRSGGAYEQYF	TGTGCCAGCAGCCAGCGTAGCGGGGGGGCCTACGAGCAGTACTTC
few	TRBJ1-6	TRBD1	TRBV14	CASSLRTGMGSPLHF	TGTGCCAGCAGCCTACGGACAGGGATGGGCTCACCCCTCCACTTT
.	TRBJ2-5	TRBD2	TRBV11-2	CASSRQRGGRGQETQYF	TGTGCCAGCAGCCGTCAGCGGGGGGGCCGGGGGCAAGAGACCCAGTACTTC
.	TRBJ1-2	TRBD1	TRBV7-9	CSSSDRDRVYGYTF	TGTTCCAGCAGCGACCGGGACAGGGTATATGGCTACACCTTC
.	TRBJ2-1	TRBD2	TRBV19	CASTIGAGGYNEQFF	TGTGCCAGTACCATAGGGGCGGGGGGATACAATGAGCAGTTCTTC
.	TRBJ2-7	TRBD1	TRBV6-5	CASGRDSNGLEQYF	TGTGCCAGCGGCCGGGACAGTAACGGTCTCGAGCAGTACTTC
.	TRBJ2-5	.	TRBV29-1	CSVYLWETQYF	TGCAGCGTTTACCTATGGGAGACCCAGTACTTC
.	TRBJ2-2	.	TRBV18	CASSPSRDTGELFF	TGTGCCAGCTCACCATCACGGGACACCGGGGAGCTGTTTTTT
.	TRBJ2-7	.	TRBV19	CASSARQDSYEQYF	TGTGCCAGTAGTGCAAGACAGGACTCCTACGAGCAGTACTTC
.	TRBJ1-1	.	TRBV27	CASSLASGVDTEAFF	TGTGCCAGCAGTTTAGCATCGGGGGTAGACACTGAAGCTTTCTTT
.	TRBJ1-1	TRBD1	TRBV29-1	CSVESRTGFEAFF	TGCAGCGTTGAATCCCGGACAGGGTTTGAAGCTTTCTTT
.	TRBJ2-5	.	TRBV7-9	CASSLRQETQYF	TGTGCCAGCAGCTTACGCCAAGAGACCCAGTACTTC
few	TRBJ2-3	TRBD2	TRBV7-7	CASSSTSGGALGTQYF	TGTGCTAGCAGCTCGACTAGCGGGGGGGCATTGGGAACGCAGTATTTT
.	TRBJ1-1	.	TRBV4-2	CASSQDKNTEAFF	TGTGCCAGCAGCCAAGACAAGAACACTGAAGCTTTCTTT
.	TRBJ1-1	.	TRBV27	CASSPPLGRGMNTEAFF	TGTGCCAGCAGTCCCCCGTTGGGGAGGGGGATGAACACTGAAGCTTTCTTT